This T cell receptor (beta chain) was sequenced during a study of T cells in Graves' hyperthyroidism and ophthalmopathy. Authors of the study amplified TCR beta CDR3 regions from RNA transcripts. A first-round RT-PCR of the TCR CDR3 used the HTBI primer set. TCRdb ran MiXCR on the multiplex PCR reads and lists one entry per CDR3 protein. Among 93,000 or so distinct CDR3 sequences listed, 47% were seen once. Unmatched junction bases numbered 16, after V lost 0 bases and J lost 8 bases. CDR1 is DFQATT and CDR2 is SNEGSKA in the germline V gene (reference sequence). The CDR3 spans 16 residues. This clonotype was counted once. The diagnoses drew upon clinical symptoms, serum thyroxine and TRAb, thyroid ultrasound and orbital computed tomography.

This receptor was identified in a man in his forties or fifties with Graves' hyperthyroidism. This rearrangement joins TRBV20-1 to TRBJ2-7, with TRBD2 identical over 7 bases. Sequenced input: blood. CDR3 in amino acids: CSARDLGGGAPFKQYF. CDR3 sequence (DNA): TGCAGTGCTAGAGATCTTGGGGGGGGAGCCCCGTTCAAGCAGTACTTC.